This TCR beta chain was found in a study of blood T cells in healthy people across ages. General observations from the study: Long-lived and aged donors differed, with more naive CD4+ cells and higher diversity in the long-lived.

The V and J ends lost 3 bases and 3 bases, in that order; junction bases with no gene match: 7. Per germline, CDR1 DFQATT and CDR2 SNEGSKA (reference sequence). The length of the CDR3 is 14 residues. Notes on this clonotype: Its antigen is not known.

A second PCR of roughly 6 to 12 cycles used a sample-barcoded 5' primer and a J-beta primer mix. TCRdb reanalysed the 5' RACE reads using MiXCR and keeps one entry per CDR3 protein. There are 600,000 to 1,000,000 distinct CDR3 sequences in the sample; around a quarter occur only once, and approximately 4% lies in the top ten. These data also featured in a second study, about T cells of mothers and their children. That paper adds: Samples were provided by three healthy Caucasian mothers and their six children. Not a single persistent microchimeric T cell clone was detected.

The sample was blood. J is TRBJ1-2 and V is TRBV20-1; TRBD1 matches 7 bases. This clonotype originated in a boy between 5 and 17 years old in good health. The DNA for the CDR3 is TGCAGTGCTAGGACCGGGACAGTGGACTATGGCTACACCTTC. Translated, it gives CSARTGTVDYGYTF.